This T cell receptor beta chain was found in a study of a mutant IDH1 vaccine in newly diagnosed glioma. About the study: First vaccine doses came 4-6 weeks after radiotherapy alone, or with temozolomide cycles. Patients' prior therapy spanned radiotherapy, temozolomide, or both; most underwent both. V12 came at week 35, V13 at week 47.

Time point here: week 47, end of study. Each dose delivered 300 ug of mutant IDH1 20-mer peptide subcutaneously with imiquimod. This clone appeared a few times. What it recognizes is unknown. This CDR3 has 15 residues. Germline assignment: CDR1 SEHNR and CDR2 FQNEAQ (reference sequence). Trimming took 5 bases from V and 4 from J; bases not matched to a gene: 7. Study findings and constraints: Immune responses induced by vaccination arose in roughly 95% of the patients.

This table comes from immunoSEQ multiplex PCR, and its TCRdb copy is limited to in-frame clones, with some not included. The repertoire holds some 56,000 clones, with less than 80% as singletons. The receptor's source is a man aged 50 to 59 with glioma. This chain uses TRBV7-9 with TRBJ1-1; 10 bases map to TRBD1. The material sequenced was PBMCs, taken from a glioma patient whose treatment included an IDH1 peptide vaccine. CDR3 nucleotides: TGTGCCAGCAGCCTAACCGGGACAGGGGCCACTGAAGCTTTCTTT. Translation gives CASSLTGTGATEAFF. Using reference TRBV7-9 and TRBJ1-1 for the parts outside the CDR3, the full variable domain is DTGVSQNPRHKITKRGQNVTFRCDPISEHNRLYWYRQTLGQGPEFLTYFQNEAQLEKSRLLSDRFSAERPKGSFSTLEIQRTEQGDSAMYLCASSLTGTGATEAFFGQGTRLTVV.